The present T cell receptor (beta chain) was sequenced within a study of glioma-infiltrating T cells (dated by TCRdb to the mid-2010s). Study-level background: Sequencing of TCR alpha- and beta-chain repertoires was performed on glioma tissue, on non-neoplastic brain tissue, and on matched peripheral blood mononuclear cells. To gauge divergence between tissue and blood T-cell populations, every tissue-infiltrating repertoire was compared against the peripheral blood repertoire from the same patient. Three low-grade glioma patients, fewer than 10 primary glioblastoma patients and three non-glioma patients contributing non-neoplastic brain tissue were included in the paired cohort.

Worth noting for this clonotype: The antigen it recognizes is unknown. No clone much larger than this one lies a single base away; base qualities are absent.

What the work shows at the level of the full study, not this receptor alone: VJ-independent divergence between tissue and blood was below expectation in non-neoplastic patients but above expectation in all gliomas, especially low-grade gliomas. Group comparisons rested on small numbers: three non-neoplastic, three low-grade glioma and several glioblastoma patients. Only a very small number of CDR3 sequences turned up in both tissue and blood, a result put down to high CDR3 diversity combined with limited sampling.

TCR alpha and beta CDR3 regions were amplified with the iRepertoire nested amplicon-rescue multiplex PCR (arm-PCR) platform from RNA. One-step reverse transcription and amplification used roughly 100-400 ng of tissue mRNA or PBMC total RNA as input. Following bead purification, Illumina adapters were added by a secondary multiplex PCR, and the libraries were gel-purified between 200 and 400 bp. Libraries carried internal 6-nucleotide barcodes used for demultiplexing. Libraries were sequenced on an Illumina MiSeq with 2x220 or 2x250 nucleotide paired-end reads. Processing in the source paper ran as follows. Paired reads were merged using FLASH 1.2.11 and aligned with BWA-MEM to the GRCh37 human genome, and TRA and TRB reads were then extracted. An IMGT-derived reference of cassette sequences and CDR3 motifs, with pseudogenes included, was used for V and J assignment. Three-frame translation of reads was performed, and productive CDR3s were defined as those with a C...FGXG motif and no stop codons. Unique combinations of V-J cassette pair and CDR3 amino acid sequence were defined as clonotypes. Filtering of reads was based on Hamming distance, with the threshold set by the sequence error rate of each sample in mapped regions. Through fastp at Q25 and MiXCR, TCRdb rebuilt clones from the public reads, retaining in-frame beta chains. Here each entry gathers all rows of one CDR3 protein and keeps the most common genes and DNA. Here the V and J calls rest on TCRdb's processing, not on the authors' analysis. The sample table lists under 150,000 distinct CDR3 sequences, under 25% of them with a count of one. Roughly a quarter of the sample comes from the top ten.

The receptor was isolated from a human donor with low-grade glioma or glioblastoma, undergoing nonglioma brain surgery, or in good health (not recorded which). Material for sequencing was glioma tissue, nonneoplastic brain tissue, or PBMCs (not recorded which).

The nucleotide sequence reads as follows: TGTGCCAGCAGCCAAGATCGAGGGACAGGGCGCGAGTACACTGAAGCTTTCTTT. Translated, it gives CASSQDRGTGREYTEAFF. The chain was built from TRBV3-1 and TRBJ1-1; 9 bases in between match TRBD1. As encoded in the germline V gene (reference sequence), CDR1 is LGHDT while CDR2 is YNNKEL. Trimming takes 0 bases off V and 3 bases off J; junction bases not matched to a gene: 11. There are 18 amino acids in the CDR3, from cysteine to phenylalanine inclusive. Here the CDR3 DNA is all that survives: 54 bases in frame from base 1.